The 32 T cell receptor beta chains below were found in one sample sequenced in a study of shared clonotypes between healthy human individuals. Naive CD8 cells comprised CD45RO-negative, CCR7-positively selected cells, excluding terminally differentiated effector memory CD45RA+ cells. Method: immunoSEQ multiplex PCR; TCRdb's copy keeps in-frame clones and lacks some. Of 550,000 to 750,000 clones in the sample, around 95% were seen once. Specimen: naive CD8+ T cells sorted from blood. These receptors were taken from a woman in her twenties or thirties in good health.

J is TRBJ2-1 and V is TRBV28, with no clear D. CDR3 length: 15 amino acids. V lost 2 bases and J lost 9, with 17 bases in between. Per the germline V gene, CDR1 is MDHEN and CDR2 is SYDVKM. The CDR3 DNA reads TGTGCCAGCAGTTTACCGCAGGACCCTCTTAGTGAGCAGTTCTTC. The encoded protein is CASSLPQDPLSEQFF.

V usage is TRBV5-1 and J usage is TRBJ2-7; D is tentatively TRBD1 or TRBD2 (5 bases each). The V end was cut by 2 bases, the J end by 3 bases, with 12 bases between. This CDR3 is 14 amino acids long. CDR1 SGHRS and CDR2 YFSETQ come from the germline V gene. The CDR3 spells CASSFTGGHYEQYF. In DNA form, the CDR3 reads TGCGCCAGCAGCTTTACTGGGGGTCACTACGAGCAGTACTTC.

This clone came up once. Other DNA sequences within the sample encode an identical CDR3. The chain recombines TRBV4-2 with TRBJ2-1; 8 nucleotides match TRBD2. CDR3 length equals 17 residues. Per the germline V gene, CDR1 is LGHNA and CDR2 is YNFKEQ. V was pared by 0 bases and J by 4 bases, with 8 bases of the junction left unmatched. The CDR3 loop reads CASSQDLGTSGYNEQFF. The CDR3 coding sequence is TGTGCCAGCAGCCAAGATCTCGGGACTAGTGGGTACAATGAGCAGTTCTTC.

The V call is TRBV2, the J call TRBJ1-5; D gene unclear. CDR3 length: 18 residues. Per the germline V gene, CDR1 is SNHLY and CDR2 is FYNNEI. V lost 2 bases, J lost 5 bases, and 22 bases lay in between. The CDR3 region has the DNA TGTGCCAGCAGTGAAACTATGCCCTTCGAAGAGGAATATCAGCCCCAGCATTTT. Residues: CASSETMPFEEEYQPQHF.

The chain combines TRBV4-2 with TRBJ1-1, with 7 positions matching TRBD1. This CDR3 is built from 15 residues. Trimming at V came to 3 bases and at J to 4 bases, leaving 8 bases not matched to a gene. Looked up from germline, CDR1 is LGHNA and CDR2 is YNFKEQ. CDR3: CASSQRRGLGTEAFF. As DNA, the CDR3 is TGTGCCAGCAGCCAGAGGAGGGGGCTGGGCACTGAAGCTTTCTTT.

The chain has TRBV6-1 and TRBJ1-5; no reliable D call. This CDR3 has 11 amino acids. Germline CDR1 and CDR2: MNHNS and SASEGT. The V and J ends lost 7 bases and 9 bases respectively, with 10 bases between them. DNA of the CDR3: TGTGCCAGCACCGAGGACGGGCCCCAGCATTTT. This codes for CASTEDGPQHF.

This clone occurred once. V gene TRBV27 combines with J gene TRBJ2-1, with D hard to call. The CDR3 contains 14 residues. V gave up 5 bases and J gave up 0 bases, with 8 bases separating them. Germline CDR1 MNHEY, CDR2 SMNVEV (reference sequence). The CDR3 sequence is CASSPTVSYNEQFF. CDR3 DNA: TGTGCCAGCAGTCCGACCGTCTCCTACAATGAGCAGTTCTTC.

This chain joins TRBV28 and TRBJ1-4; D perhaps matches TRBD1 (6 bases). CDR1 MDHEN and CDR2 SYDVKM come from the germline V gene. The CDR3 covers 13 residues. Trimming took 6 bases from V and 4 from J, leaving 9 bases between them. Here the CDR3 DNA reads TGTGCCAGCAGCCAGGGGTTTAATGAAAAACTGTTTTTT. Residues: CASSQGFNEKLFF.

The V call is TRBV5-1, the J call TRBJ2-7; the D gene could be TRBD1 or TRBD2 (6 bases each). In germline, CDR1 is SGHRS, CDR2 YFSETQ. V was cut by 4 bases and J by 5 bases, with 22 bases left in between. The CDR3 spans 16 residues. This CDR3 is CASSPLGGHDLDEQYF. As DNA, the CDR3 is TGCGCCAGCAGCCCTTTGGGGGGACACGACCTGGACGAGCAGTACTTC.

The CDR3, as DNA: TGTGCCAGCAGTTTCAGGACAGGGCTATCCTACGAGCAGTACTTC. It encodes CASSFRTGLSYEQYF. V and J are TRBV28 and TRBJ2-7; TRBD1 matches at 8 bases. This CDR3 region has 15 residues. V trimming: 3 bases; J trimming: 1 base; junction bases outside the gene matches: 5. Germline V gene lookup returns CDR1 MDHEN and CDR2 SYDVKM.

The chain joins TRBV5-1 to TRBJ2-3, with 10 bases that match TRBD2. V trimming: 4 bases; J trimming: 0 bases; junction bases outside the gene matches: 5. The CDR3 is made up of 16 amino acids. The germline gives CDR1 SGHRS, CDR2 YFSETQ. The CDR3 DNA follows: TGCGCCAGCAGCCCAGGACTAGCGGCAAGCACAGATACGCAGTATTTT. Translating gives CASSPGLAASTDTQYF. Full variable domain (outside the CDR3, taken from reference TRBV5-1 and TRBJ2-3): KAGVTQTPRYLIKTRGQQVTLSCSPISGHRSVSWYQQTPGQGLQFLFEYFSETQRNKGNFPGRFSGRQFSNSRSEMNVSTLELGDSALYLCASSPGLAASTDTQYFGPGTRLTVL.

The chain is built from TRBV29-1 and TRBJ2-7, with D perhaps TRBD1 (6 bases). There are 15 residues in the CDR3. Per germline, CDR1 SQVTM and CDR2 ANQGSEA. V dropped 5 bases and J dropped 2 bases, with 19 bases sitting between them. The DNA of the CDR3 is TGCAGCGTTTGTCCCGGGACACTCATTACCTACGAGCAGTACTTC. It codes for CSVCPGTLITYEQYF.

The chain uses TRBV19 and TRBJ1-5; weak D call: TRBD1 (5 bases). Per the germline V gene, CDR1 is LNHDA and CDR2 is SQIVND (reference sequence). The CDR3 loop spans 16 amino acids. V dropped 7 bases and J dropped 1 base, with 17 bases sitting between them. The CDR3 coding sequence is TGTGCCAGTATGACGTGGGACTTGGGCAGCAATCAGCCCCAGCATTTT. Amino acids: CASMTWDLGSNQPQHF.

The chain combines TRBV7-2 with TRBJ2-3, with 10 nucleotides matching TRBD1. The CDR3 consists of 14 residues. The V segment lost 4 bases and the J segment 5 bases; nucleotides outside the gene matches: 3. Germline V gene sequence: CDR1 SGHTA, CDR2 FQGNSA. The CDR3 sequence is CASSSGTGEDTQYF. In DNA, the CDR3 is TGTGCCAGCAGCTCCGGGACAGGGGAAGATACGCAGTATTTT.

This rearrangement joins TRBV28 to TRBJ2-6, with TRBD1 matching 7 bases. CDR3 length: 18 amino acids. Germline V gene data show CDR1 as MDHEN and CDR2 as SYDVKM. The trim removed 3 bases at V and 1 base at J, leaving 9 bases unmatched. The DNA of the CDR3 is TGTGCCAGCAGTTTTGTCGGACAGGTCACATCTGGGGCCAACGTCCTGACTTTC. It encodes CASSFVGQVTSGANVLTF.

This chain links TRBV7-8 with TRBJ2-1; D unclear. V was trimmed by 1 base and J by 7 bases, leaving 11 bases between them. The germline V gene encodes CDR1 SGHVS and CDR2 FQNEAQ. The CDR3 extends over 14 amino acids. Here the CDR3 reads CASSLDPAGNEQFF. The CDR3 nucleotides read TGTGCCAGCAGCTTAGACCCCGCCGGGAATGAGCAGTTCTTC.

The chain uses TRBV30 and TRBJ2-1; 9 bases map to TRBD2. CDR1 is GTSNPN and CDR2 is SVGIG in the germline V gene (reference sequence). With V trimmed by 2 bases and J by 7 bases, 9 bases remained unmatched. The CDR3 spans 15 residues. The CDR3 sequence is CAWSTGTSSDNEQFF. CDR3 sequence (DNA): TGTGCCTGGAGTACCGGGACTAGCTCCGATAATGAGCAGTTCTTC.

This sequence joins TRBV30 and TRBJ1-1, with 7 bases matching TRBD1. V trimming: 0 bases; J trimming: 0 bases; junction bases outside the gene matches: 4. Germline V CDR1 and CDR2: GTSNPN, SVGIG (reference sequence). The CDR3 is made up of 15 amino acids. The CDR3 loop reads CAWSVQGTVNTEAFF. The CDR3 coding sequence is TGTGCCTGGAGTGTACAAGGGACAGTGAACACTGAAGCTTTCTTT.

The chain joins TRBV5-8 to TRBJ2-5; D ambiguous. V dropped 0 bases and J dropped 2 bases, with 8 bases sitting between them. The germline V gene has CDR1 SGHTS and CDR2 YDEGEE. CDR3 length: 14 amino acids. Here the CDR3 DNA reads TGTGCCAGCAGCTTGGTGGTGGGACAAGAGACCCAGTACTTC. Translation: CASSLVVGQETQYF.

The count of this clone is one. The chain has TRBV27 and TRBJ2-7, with unresolved D. This CDR3 is built from 14 residues. Germline V gene lookup returns CDR1 MNHEY and CDR2 SMNVEV (reference sequence). Trimming removed 4 bases at V and 1 base at J, with 11 bases between. The CDR3 sequence: CASSSISRSYEQYF. CDR3 nucleotides: TGTGCCAGCAGTTCAATAAGCAGGTCCTACGAGCAGTACTTC.

The chain employs TRBV5-1 and TRBJ1-1; 7 bases agree with TRBD1. V lost 5 bases to trimming and J lost 1 base; unmatched junction nucleotides: 14. Germline CDR1 is SGHRS and CDR2 is YFSETQ. The CDR3 extends over 17 amino acids. The CDR3 loop is CASRDRDRVISNTEAFF. DNA of the CDR3: TGCGCCAGCAGGGACCGGGACAGAGTAATTTCGAACACTGAAGCTTTCTTT. The complete variable domain, with remaining parts taken from reference TRBV5-1 and TRBJ1-1, reads KAGVTQTPRYLIKTRGQQVTLSCSPISGHRSVSWYQQTPGQGLQFLFEYFSETQRNKGNFPGRFSGRQFSNSRSEMNVSTLELGDSALYLCASRDRDRVISNTEAFFGQGTRLTVV.

The chain has TRBV11-2 and TRBJ1-1, with D maybe TRBD1 (5 bases). The germline V gene has CDR1 SGHAT and CDR2 FQNNGV. The ends were cut back, 5 bases at V and 11 bases at J, with 27 bases in the middle. The CDR3 is 16 residues long. The CDR3 bases are TGTGCCAGCAGCCCAGTACGGATCGGGACGGATTGGGGTGCTTTCTTT. Its translation: CASSPVRIGTDWGAFF.

V gene TRBV27 combines with J gene TRBJ2-5; 12 positions match TRBD2. With 1 base clipped from V and 4 bases from J, the junction kept 7 bases outside the gene matches. There are 17 residues in the CDR3. From germline, CDR1 is MNHEY and CDR2 SMNVEV (reference sequence). The CDR3 loop reads CASSLFAPGLAGETQYF. CDR3 sequence (DNA): TGTGCCAGCAGTTTATTCGCGCCGGGACTAGCGGGAGAGACCCAGTACTTC.

V usage is TRBV7-4 and J usage is TRBJ1-5; perhaps TRBD1 as D (6 bases). Deletions cut 5 bases from V and 0 bases from J, with 14 bases between. This CDR3 has 16 residues. CDR1 and CDR2 (germline): SGHVT, SQSDAQ. In nucleotides, the CDR3 is TGTGCCAGCAGCCGATGGGACAATCATAGCAATCAGCCCCAGCATTTT. Protein product: CASSRWDNHSNQPQHF.

This clone was picked up a small number of times. This chain joins TRBV19 and TRBJ1-1; D is possibly TRBD1 (5 bases). The V gene's germline CDR1 is LNHDA and CDR2 SQIVND (reference sequence). This CDR3 has 13 residues. V was trimmed by 6 bases and J by 2 bases, leaving 10 bases between them. In nucleotides, the CDR3 is TGTGCCAGTAGAACCGACAGAAACACTGAAGCTTTCTTT. Encoded protein: CASRTDRNTEAFF.

This rearrangement joins TRBV5-6 to TRBJ2-7, with 7 bases identical to TRBD2. V shed 0 bases, J shed 4 bases, and the junction held 7 bases outside the gene matches. CDR3 length equals 15 residues. The germline gives CDR1 SGHDT, CDR2 YYEEEE. Here the CDR3 reads CASSLVAGVQYEQYF. The CDR3 bases are TGTGCCAGCAGCTTGGTTGCGGGAGTCCAGTACGAGCAGTACTTC.

This clone was detected only once. The V call is TRBV7-8, the J call TRBJ2-6; D is ambiguous. Trimming shortened V by 1 base and J by 5 bases, and 18 bases separated the two germline ends. Germline V CDR1 and CDR2: SGHVS, FQNEAQ. The CDR3 has 18 amino acids. CDR3 nucleotides: TGTGCCAGCAGCTTAGAGGCGCAGATGCATTGGAGGGCCAACGTCCTGACTTTC. This translates into CASSLEAQMHWRANVLTF.

The chain links TRBV9 to TRBJ2-7; 10 bases match TRBD1. The CDR3 runs 16 residues. V trimming: 3 bases; J trimming: 0 bases; junction bases outside the gene matches: 6. The germline V gene has CDR1 SGDLS and CDR2 YYNGEE. CDR3 amino acids: CASSDGTGARSYEQYF. CDR3 DNA sequence: TGTGCCAGCAGCGATGGGACAGGGGCCCGCTCCTACGAGCAGTACTTC.

This chain connects TRBV28 to TRBJ2-7, with D tentatively TRBD1 or TRBD2 (5 bases each). The ends were cut back, 6 bases at V and 9 bases at J, with 15 bases in the middle. This CDR3 is 12 amino acids long. Per the germline V gene, CDR1 is MDHEN and CDR2 is SYDVKM. In DNA form, the CDR3 reads TGTGCCAGCAGCTCCCCCGGGGCGGGGCAGTACTTC. It translates to CASSSPGAGQYF. The full variable domain, completed using reference TRBV28 and TRBJ2-7, is DVKVTQSSRYLVKRTGEKVFLECVQDMDHENMFWYRQDPGLGLRLIYFSYDVKMKEKGDIPEGYSVSREKKERFSLILESASTNQTSMYLCASSSPGAGQYFGPGTRLTVT.

The chain couples TRBV19 to TRBJ1-4, with 9 bases aligning to TRBD1. The V and J ends lost 6 bases and 8 bases, in that order; junction bases with no gene match: 7. The CDR3 extends over 14 amino acids. Germline lookup yields CDR1 LNHDA and CDR2 SQIVND (reference sequence). The CDR3 nucleotides are TGTGCCAGTAGGCCGGGACAGGGACCCGAAAAACTGTTTTTT. The encoded protein is CASRPGQGPEKLFF.

The chain carries TRBV28 and TRBJ2-3; no clear D. The ends were cut back, 3 bases at V and 0 bases at J, with 7 bases in the middle. CDR1 and CDR2 (germline): MDHEN, SYDVKM. This CDR3 has 14 residues. The CDR3 loop is CASSFESSTDTQYF. The CDR3 DNA follows: TGTGCCAGCAGTTTTGAGTCTAGCACAGATACGCAGTATTTT.

The chain employs TRBV6-1 and TRBJ2-1, with TRBD1 identical over 10 bases. CDR3 length: 14 residues. V lost 4 bases to trimming and J lost 9 bases; unmatched junction nucleotides: 6. In germline, CDR1 is MNHNS, CDR2 SASEGT. CDR3 DNA: TGTGCCAGCAGTGGAGACAGGGGGCCAATTGAGCAGTTCTTC. Protein product: CASSGDRGPIEQFF.